This TCR beta chain was found in a study of T cells in Graves' hyperthyroidism and ophthalmopathy. Study-level results: Ophthalmopathy stood apart from stable hyperthyroidism in a 13 V-J model.

CDR3 length: 14 residues. CDR1 is SNHLY and CDR2 is FYNNEI in the germline V gene. The V end was cut by 0 bases, the J end by 4 bases, with 9 bases between. Newly diagnosed patients aged 18 to 65 had hyperthyroidism of under 2 months' duration. In its sample, this clonotype was seen a few times. Antigen: not known. TCR beta CDR3 regions were amplified from RNA. Using the HTBI primer set, a first-round RT-PCR was run on the TCR CDR3. TCRdb fed the multiplex PCR reads into MiXCR, producing one record per CDR3 protein. The sample consists of about 280,000 distinct CDR3 sequences, approximately 26% of them appearing once.

Sequenced: blood. The chain combines TRBV2 with TRBJ1-2; D perhaps matches TRBD1 (5 bases). The sequence came from a man aged 40-55 years with Graves' hyperthyroidism that later progressed to Graves' ophthalmopathy. CDR3 in DNA: TGTGCCAGCAGTGAAGCTTCAGGGTTCTATGGCTACACCTTC. Its translation: CASSEASGFYGYTF.